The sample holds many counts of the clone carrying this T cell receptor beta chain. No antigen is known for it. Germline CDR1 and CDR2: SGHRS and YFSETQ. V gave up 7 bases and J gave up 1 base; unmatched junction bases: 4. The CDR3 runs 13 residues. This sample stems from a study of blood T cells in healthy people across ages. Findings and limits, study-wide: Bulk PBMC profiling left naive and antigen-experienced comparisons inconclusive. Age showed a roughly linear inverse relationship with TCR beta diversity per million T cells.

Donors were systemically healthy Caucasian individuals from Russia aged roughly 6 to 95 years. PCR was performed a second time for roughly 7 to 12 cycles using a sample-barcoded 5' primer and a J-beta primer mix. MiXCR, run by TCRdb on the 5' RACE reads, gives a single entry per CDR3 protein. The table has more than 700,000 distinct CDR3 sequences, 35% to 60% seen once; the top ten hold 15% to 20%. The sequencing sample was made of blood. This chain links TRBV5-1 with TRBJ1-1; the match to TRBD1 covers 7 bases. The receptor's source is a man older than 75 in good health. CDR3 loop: CASAGQQNTEAFF. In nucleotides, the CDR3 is TGCGCCAGCGCGGGACAGCAGAACACTGAAGCTTTCTTT.